These 25 T cell receptor beta chains came from one sample sequenced in a study of vaccination and CD4 T cells after COVID-19. The antigens of these receptors remain unknown. Cultured CD4+ T cells had their DNA profiled by the Oncomine TCR Beta short-read assay. One entry per CDR3 protein, called by TCRdb with MiXCR from the PCR reads. This sample has around 15,000 distinct CDR3 sequences, with 25% to 35% found just once. Treatment described: roughly 10-day PBMC culture with coronavirus spike peptide pools or control peptides (ViraFEST assay). The sequencing input was cultured CD4+ T cells from blood. The receptor source for this set is a human donor with COVID-19.

The chain is built from TRBV11-3 and TRBJ2-1; 7 nucleotides align to TRBD2. The CDR3 is made up of 15 amino acids. V lost 0 bases and J lost 8; bases outside the gene matches: 7. CDR1 is SGHNT and CDR2 is YENEEA in the germline V gene. CDR3 residues: CASSLDGLAGDEQFF. CDR3 in DNA: TGTGCCAGCAGCTTAGACGGCTTGGCGGGAGATGAGCAGTTCTTC.

V and J are TRBV7-9 and TRBJ2-2; D gene uncertain. Trimming cost V 5 bases and J 4 bases, with 14 bases left between them. The CDR3 consists of 15 residues. The germline CDR1 and CDR2 sequences are SEHNR and FQNEAQ (reference sequence). CDR3 bases: TGTGCCAGCAGCCCATCAACCGTCGGCACCGGGGAGCTGTTTTTT. Its translation: CASSPSTVGTGELFF. Using reference TRBV7-9 and TRBJ2-2 for the parts outside the CDR3, the full variable domain is DTGVSQNPRHKITKRGQNVTFRCDPISEHNRLYWYRQTLGQGPEFLTYFQNEAQLEKSRLLSDRFSAERPKGSFSTLEIQRTEQGDSAMYLCASSPSTVGTGELFFGEGSRLTVL.

This chain links TRBV20-1 with TRBJ1-2, with D possibly matching TRBD1 (5 bases). Trimming stripped 6 bases from V and 1 base from J, with 18 bases between. Germline assignment: CDR1 DFQATT and CDR2 SNEGSKA (reference sequence). The CDR3 consists of 15 residues. CDR3 nucleotide sequence: TGCAGTGCGGAAGGGGCGCTCCGTAATAACTATGGCTACACCTTC. The encoded protein is CSAEGALRNNYGYTF.

By share, this clonotype ranks as medium-sized. The rearrangement uses TRBV5-1 and TRBJ1-2; possibly TRBD1 for D (6 bases). There are 14 residues in the CDR3. CDR1 is SGHRS and CDR2 is YFSETQ in the germline V gene. Trimming left V 0 bases short and J 8 bases short, with 14 bases between. The CDR3 DNA is TGCGCCAGCAGCTTGGCCACAGGGACAATAGGCTACACCTTC. Encoded protein: CASSLATGTIGYTF.

This clonotype has a handful of counts. This rearrangement joins TRBV28 to TRBJ1-5; TRBD1 aligns across 9 bases. CDR3 length equals 15 residues. The germline gives CDR1 MDHEN, CDR2 SYDVKM. With V trimmed by 5 bases and J by 6 bases, 8 bases remained unmatched. CDR3 in amino acids: CASSLPGQGSQPQHF. The CDR3 DNA reads as TGTGCCAGCAGTCTACCTGGACAGGGGAGTCAGCCCCAGCATTTT.

The V gene is TRBV25-1, the J gene TRBJ2-5; TRBD1 agrees at 7 bases. CDR3 length: 16 residues. V lost 4 bases to trimming and J lost 1 base; unmatched junction nucleotides: 9. Germline-derived CDR1 and CDR2 are MGHDK and SYGVNS. The CDR3 DNA sequence: TGTGCCAGCAGTGCCCATTTCGGGACAGTCCAAGAGACCCAGTACTTC. It encodes CASSAHFGTVQETQYF.

The chain carries TRBV6-1 and TRBJ2-7; 7 bases fit TRBD1. Looked up from germline, CDR1 is MNHNS and CDR2 is SASEGT. The junction had 10 bases not matched to a gene; V was cut back by 5 bases and J by 3 bases. The CDR3 runs 15 residues. The CDR3 here is CASSRAGTANYEQYF. CDR3 coding DNA: TGTGCCAGCAGTCGAGCCGGGACAGCAAACTACGAGCAGTACTTC.

This clonotype was counted between two and nine times. The CDR3 region has the DNA TGTGCCAGCAGCTTAGCGGGGGGCACCTACAATGAGCAGTTCTTC. Its translation is CASSLAGGTYNEQFF. The chain has TRBV7-2 and TRBJ2-1; D may correspond to TRBD1 or TRBD2 (6 bases each). The ends were cut back, 0 bases at V and 2 bases at J, with 8 bases in the middle. The length of the CDR3 is 15 residues. Germline lookup yields CDR1 SGHTA and CDR2 FQGNSA.

Here the CDR3 reads CASSILFSGNQPQHF. The CDR3 DNA sequence: TGTGCCAGTAGTATTCTCTTTTCAGGGAATCAGCCCCAGCATTTT. V gene TRBV19 combines with J gene TRBJ1-5, with D perhaps matching TRBD1 (5 bases). This CDR3 is built from 15 residues. V lost 3 bases and J 4 bases, leaving 13 bases between the germline ends. CDR1 is LNHDA and CDR2 is SQIVND in the germline V gene (reference sequence).

The CDR3 loop is CASSFKASNQPQHF. CDR3 coding DNA: TGTGCCAGCAGTTTTAAGGCCTCCAATCAGCCCCAGCATTTT. The rearrangement uses TRBV12-3 or TRBV12-4 and TRBJ1-5; D gene ambiguous. This CDR3 has 14 amino acids. V shed 3 bases and J shed 3 bases, with 9 bases lying between them.

This clonotype has more than one count but fewer than ten. The CDR3 spells CATSRGQGRGTQYF. CDR3 DNA: TGTGCCACCAGCAGAGGACAGGGGAGGGGGACCCAGTACTTC. V and J are TRBV15 and TRBJ2-5; perhaps TRBD1 as D (8 bases). V lost 1 base and J lost 7, with 13 bases in between. In germline, CDR1 is LNHNV, CDR2 YYDKDF (reference sequence). The CDR3 is made up of 14 amino acids.

V is TRBV20-1 and J is TRBJ1-5; D may be TRBD1 (5 bases). Germline V CDR1 and CDR2: DFQATT, SNEGSKA (reference sequence). The CDR3 contains 16 residues. V lost 1 base to trimming and J lost 0 bases, with 13 bases between them. CDR3 bases: TGCAGTGCTAGAGCCTCGGGACGGATTAGCAATCAGCCCCAGCATTTT. This encodes CSARASGRISNQPQHF.

This chain uses TRBV20-1 with TRBJ2-5; TRBD2 is a possible D gene (6 bases). Trimming took 3 bases from V and 5 from J, leaving 16 bases between them. The germline V gene encodes CDR1 DFQATT and CDR2 SNEGSKA (reference sequence). The CDR3 consists of 14 residues. As DNA, the CDR3 is TGCAGTGCTAGTTTCGGGGGTAGATTGGAGACCCAGTACTTC. Translated: CSASFGGRLETQYF.

In its sample, this clonotype was seen a few times. The V call is TRBV20-1, the J call TRBJ1-1, with D possibly TRBD1 on 5 matching bases. The V end lost 6 bases, the J end lost 3 bases, and 14 bases lay between the germline ends. Germline-derived CDR1 and CDR2 are DFQATT and SNEGSKA (reference sequence). The CDR3 consists of 13 residues. Written as DNA, the CDR3 is TGCAGTGCCCAAGGGGAAATCGACACTGAAGCTTTCTTT. This sequence encodes CSAQGEIDTEAFF.

The chain combines TRBV20-1 with TRBJ2-2; D is possibly TRBD1 or TRBD2 (5 bases each). Germline-derived CDR1 and CDR2 are DFQATT and SNEGSKA (reference sequence). The V end lost 1 base, the J end lost 7 bases, and 13 bases lay between the germline ends. The CDR3 is made up of 14 amino acids. The CDR3: CSARAEGRVGELFF. CDR3 nucleotide sequence: TGCAGTGCTAGAGCTGAGGGGCGCGTCGGGGAGCTGTTTTTT.

V is TRBV16 and J is TRBJ2-2; the D is unclear. There are 15 residues in the CDR3. V lost 0 bases to trimming and J lost 4 bases, with 9 bases between them. Germline-derived CDR1 and CDR2 are KGHSY and FQNENV. In DNA form, the CDR3 reads TGTGCCAGCAGCCAATCAGGGTTAAGCACCGGGGAGCTGTTTTTT. Translation gives CASSQSGLSTGELFF.

This clonotype was observed a few times. The chain carries TRBV10-3 and TRBJ1-6; D is unresolved. Germline V lookup: CDR1 ENHRY, CDR2 SYGVKD. CDR3 length equals 20 residues. Trimming took 5 bases from V and 7 from J, leaving 30 bases between them. This CDR3 is CAISTARDPNLAEENSPLHF. In nucleotides, the CDR3 is TGTGCCATCAGTACTGCTCGTGACCCAAACCTCGCCGAGGAGAATTCACCCCTCCACTTT.

A few counts support this clonotype. The V and J genes are TRBV20-1 and TRBJ2-3; TRBD2 matches 9 bases. This CDR3 region has 15 residues. V lost 5 bases and J lost 4; bases outside the gene matches: 10. Germline V gene lookup returns CDR1 DFQATT and CDR2 SNEGSKA (reference sequence). The CDR3 protein is CSAPVGGGASDTQYF. CDR3 DNA sequence: TGCAGTGCTCCGGTGGGCGGGGGGGCCTCAGATACGCAGTATTTT.

V usage is TRBV4-3 and J usage is TRBJ2-7, with D tentatively TRBD1 or TRBD2 (7 bases each). The germline V gene encodes CDR1 LGHNA and CDR2 YSLEER. V shed 4 bases and J shed 0 bases, with 16 bases lying between them. The CDR3 runs to 16 residues. The CDR3 DNA reads TGCGCCAGCAGCCGCGGGGGAGACAGGGACTCCTACGAGCAGTACTTC. Translating gives CASSRGGDRDSYEQYF.

The J gene is TRBJ2-1, the V gene TRBV20-1; no firm D call. Deletions cut 5 bases from V and 3 bases from J, with 17 bases between. CDR1 and CDR2 from the germline V gene are DFQATT and SNEGSKA (reference sequence). The CDR3 has 15 residues. The chain's CDR3 is CSALKGLDFYNEQFF. As DNA, the CDR3 is TGCAGTGCTTTGAAGGGCCTCGACTTCTACAATGAGCAGTTCTTC.

This clonotype has just a few counts. The chain is built from TRBV5-1 and TRBJ1-2; D ambiguous. The V end lost 0 bases, the J end lost 0 bases, and 12 bases lay between the germline ends. CDR3 length: 16 residues. Germline V gene data show CDR1 as SGHRS and CDR2 as YFSETQ. The DNA for the CDR3 is TGCGCCAGCAGCTTGGGGGGTAGCCGCTCTAACTATGGCTACACCTTC. This gives the protein CASSLGGSRSNYGYTF.

This clonotype showed up just a few times. The chain is built from TRBV28 and TRBJ1-5; tentative D call: TRBD1 (5 bases). The CDR3 loop spans 18 amino acids. V dropped 3 bases and J dropped 3 bases, with 21 bases sitting between them. Per germline, CDR1 MDHEN and CDR2 SYDVKM. In DNA form, the CDR3 reads TGTGCCAGCAGTTTCTTGTTACTTGAGACAGCGTACAATCAGCCCCAGCATTTT. Translating it yields CASSFLLLETAYNQPQHF.

In this sample, this clonotype turned up a few times. V usage is TRBV7-6 and J usage is TRBJ2-2, with D hard to call. Germline lookup yields CDR1 SGHVS and CDR2 FNYEAQ. V lost 1 base, J lost 6 bases, and 9 bases lay in between. CDR3 length: 14 residues. The CDR3 loop reads CASSLGVDSGELFF. CDR3 bases: TGTGCCAGCAGCTTAGGGGTGGATTCCGGGGAGCTGTTTTTT.

This clonotype was counted a few times. Germline and junction disagree at one end, which may indicate a read error. The rearrangement links TRBV5-3 to TRBJ1-5; TRBD1 is a possible D gene (5 bases). TRBV5-3 is filed as an ORF, its function uncertain. This CDR3 contains 13 residues. The CDR3 coding sequence is TGTGCCAGCAGCTTGGGGCAGGGAGGGCCCCAGCATTTT. This translates into CASSLGQGGPQHF.

This chain connects TRBV20-1 to TRBJ2-7, with TRBD1 matching 9 bases. The V and J ends lost 8 bases and 2 bases, in that order; junction bases with no gene match: 7. Germline V lookup: CDR1 DFQATT, CDR2 SNEGSKA (reference sequence). The CDR3 spans 13 residues. The CDR3 region is CSTRGQGPYEQYF. The CDR3 coding sequence is TGCAGTACACGGGGACAGGGCCCCTACGAGCAGTACTTC.